Each of the 15 T cell receptor beta chains below was sequenced from the same sample in a study of blood T cells in healthy people across ages. A J-beta primer mix and a sample-barcoded 5' primer were used in a second PCR of roughly 6 to 11 cycles. Using its own MiXCR run on the 5' RACE reads, TCRdb lists one record per CDR3 protein. Here the sample spans about 940,000 distinct CDR3 sequences, about 44% being singletons. Sample: blood. All receptors come from a man aged 30-40 years in good health.

The J gene is TRBJ2-3, the V gene TRBV15; 13 bases align to TRBD2. The CDR3 is made up of 16 amino acids. Germline loops: CDR1 LNHNV, CDR2 YYDKDF (reference sequence). V shed 6 bases, J shed 6 bases, and the junction held 9 bases outside the gene matches. CDR3 in amino acids: CATSKRTSGGFDTQYF. The CDR3 nucleotides read TGTGCCACCAGTAAGAGGACTAGCGGGGGCTTCGATACGCAGTATTTT.

The chain links TRBV6-6 to TRBJ2-7; tentatively, D is TRBD1 or TRBD2 (5 bases each). CDR3 length equals 12 residues. Germline CDR1 and CDR2: MNHNY and SVGAGI (reference sequence). Trimming removed 7 bases at V and 3 bases at J, with 10 bases between. The CDR3 spells CASTTGHYEQYF. CDR3 coding DNA: TGTGCCAGCACCACGGGGCACTACGAGCAGTACTTC.

The chain has TRBV18 and TRBJ2-4; 10 nucleotides line up with TRBD1. The J call is in doubt because the DNA end fits TRBJ2-5 better. The CDR3 runs to 17 residues. Germline V gene data show CDR1 as KGHSH and CDR2 as LQKENI. As DNA, the CDR3 is TGTGCCAGCTCATCTACCCTGAACGCGGACAGGGGGGAGACCCAGTACTTC. Its protein product is CASSSTLNADRGETQYF.

The CDR3 DNA reads as TGTGCCTGGGCTTCCGGGGCCTACGAGCAGTACTTC. Protein product: CAWASGAYEQYF. V gene TRBV30 combines with J gene TRBJ2-7; D might be TRBD2 (5 bases). The CDR3 totals 12 residues. Trimming cost V 5 bases and J 2 bases, with 10 bases left between them. Per the germline V gene, CDR1 is GTSNPN and CDR2 is SVGIG (reference sequence).

This chain links TRBV4-1 with TRBJ2-7; D gene uncertain. Germline lookup yields CDR1 MGHRA and CDR2 YSYEKL. CDR3 length equals 14 residues. V lost 1 base and J lost 6, with 13 bases in between. Here the CDR3 reads CASSQGKGNTEQYF. The CDR3 region has the DNA TGCGCCAGCAGCCAAGGGAAGGGTAACACCGAGCAGTACTTC.

This chain connects TRBV25-1 to TRBJ2-5, with TRBD2 identical over 11 bases. This CDR3 is 16 amino acids long. V shed 4 bases and J 2 bases; nucleotides not matched to a gene: 6. The V gene's germline CDR1 is MGHDK and CDR2 SYGVNS. CDR3 bases: TGTGCCAGCAGTGCTGGGACTAGCGGATCACAAGAGACCCAGTACTTC. This translates into CASSAGTSGSQETQYF. The whole variable domain, remainder taken from reference TRBV25-1 and TRBJ2-5, is EADIYQTPRYLVIGTGKKITLECSQTMGHDKMYWYQQDPGMELHLIHYSYGVNSTEKGDLSSESTVSRIRTEHFPLTLESARPSHTSQYLCASSAGTSGSQETQYFGPGTRLLVL.

The chain couples TRBV27 to TRBJ2-7, with unresolved D. The CDR3 spans 16 residues. V was pared by 4 bases and J by 7 bases, with 23 bases between. The germline V gene has CDR1 MNHEY and CDR2 SMNVEV (reference sequence). CDR3 bases: TGTGCCAGCAGTTCCGCAACGGCCGTGTCCTACAATGAGCAGTACTTC. Translating gives CASSSATAVSYNEQYF.

This clonotype was seen more than once but under ten times. This chain uses TRBV4-1 with TRBJ2-1; TRBD2 aligns across 12 bases. The CDR3 is 18 residues long. V trimming: 5 bases; J trimming: 4 bases; junction bases outside the gene matches: 12. CDR1 is MGHRA, CDR2 YSYEKL, per germline. The CDR3 here is CASSGRTSGVPSYNEQFF. CDR3 nucleotides: TGCGCCAGCAGCGGACGGACTAGCGGGGTCCCTTCGTACAATGAGCAGTTCTTC.

V and J are TRBV7-9 and TRBJ2-3; TRBD1 aligns across 8 bases. CDR1 and CDR2 from the germline V gene are SEHNR and FQNEAQ (reference sequence). Trimming cost V 8 bases and J 5 bases; bases outside gene matches: 6. This CDR3 has 13 residues. DNA for the CDR3: TGTGCCAGCGGACAGGGCACAGGAGATACGCAGTATTTT. Encoded protein: CASGQGTGDTQYF.

This clonotype occurred a few times. This CDR3 reads CASSWAASYNEQFF. The CDR3 coding sequence is TGTGCCAGCAGTTGGGCGGCCTCCTACAATGAGCAGTTCTTC. V usage is TRBV6-5 and J usage is TRBJ2-1; D not resolved. The germline CDR1 and CDR2 sequences are MNHEY and SVGAGI. The CDR3 totals 14 residues. With 4 bases removed from V and 0 bases from J, the gap between germline ends came to 7 bases.

This clonotype has only one observation. The V call is TRBV3-1, the J call TRBJ2-6, with D uncertain. Germline V CDR1 and CDR2: LGHDT, YNNKEL (reference sequence). The V and J ends lost 1 base and 0 bases respectively, with 10 bases between them. CDR3 size: 17 residues. As DNA, the CDR3 is TGTGCCAGCAGCCAAGGGAGCAGCGTCTCTGGGGCCAACGTCCTGACTTTC. Protein: CASSQGSSVSGANVLTF. The variable domain in full, with the rest retrieved from reference TRBV3-1 and TRBJ2-6, is DTAVSQTPKYLVTQMGNDKSIKCEQNLGHDTMYWYKQDSKKFLKIMFSYNNKELIINETVPNRFSPKSPDKAHLNLHINSLELGDSAVYFCASSQGSSVSGANVLTFGAGSRLTVL.

Concerning this clonotype: The junction departs from germline at one end; a sequencing error may be responsible. This chain uses TRBV12-3 or TRBV12-4 with TRBJ2-3; the D call may be TRBD1 or TRBD2 (5 bases each). CDR3 length: 13 residues. This CDR3 reads CASRRVGADMQYF. Written as DNA, the CDR3 is TGTGCCAGCAGGAGGGTTGGGGCAGATATGCAGTATTTC.

The chain employs TRBV10-3 and TRBJ2-5; D is unclear. This CDR3 comprises 12 residues. Germline V gene lookup returns CDR1 ENHRY and CDR2 SYGVKD. V was shortened by 0 bases and J by 11 bases, with 10 bases between the two germline ends. CDR3: CAISESTARQYF. CDR3 bases: TGTGCCATCAGTGAGTCGACGGCGCGGCAGTACTTC.

In the case of this clonotype: The junction departs from germline at one end; a sequencing error may be responsible. This chain links TRBV7-2 with TRBJ1-2, with D possibly TRBD1 on 5 matching bases. This CDR3 spans 16 amino acids. Per germline, CDR1 SGHTA and CDR2 FQGNSA. The CDR3 region is CASSLEWGEANCGYTF. As DNA, the CDR3 is TGTGCCAGCAGCTTAGAGTGGGGGGAAGCTAACTGTGGCTACACCTTC.

The rearrangement links TRBV3-1 to TRBJ2-1; 8 bases line up with TRBD1. The germline V gene has CDR1 LGHDT and CDR2 YNNKEL (reference sequence). The V segment lost 0 bases and the J segment 3 bases; nucleotides outside the gene matches: 13. The CDR3 runs to 19 residues. CDR3 bases: TGTGCCAGCAGCCAAGATTATAGTGTCCGGGACAGGCGCTACAATGAGCAGTTCTTC. Amino acid sequence: CASSQDYSVRDRRYNEQFF.